Below, one T cell receptor (beta chain) is given with its context. As to treatment: oral pan-JAK inhibitor, 5-10 mg twice daily. Peripheral blood samples and lesional scalp punch biopsies were obtained from alopecia areata patients. RNA was isolated and reverse transcribed to cDNA, the sequencing template. Profiling relied on immunoSEQ multiplex PCR, and the TCRdb table lists in-frame clones only, not all of them. The sample records around 190,000 clones, 45% to 65% being singletons. These data come from a study of CD8+ T cells in alopecia areata. At the level of the study: Treatment of the treated patients consisted of oral tofacitinib, 5 to 10 mg twice daily. Severity in treated patients was scored by percentage of scalp area affected.

The CDR3 spans 14 residues. J gave up 8 bases and V 3 bases, and 5 bases lay outside the gene matches. Germline V lookup: CDR1 MNHEY, CDR2 SMNVEV (reference sequence). The TCR sequence derives from a human donor with alopecia areata. The material sequenced was CD4+ T cells sorted from blood, taken at week 4, from a patient treated with tofacitinib. The V call is TRBV27, the J call TRBJ1-2; 11 nucleotides align to TRBD1. DNA of the CDR3: TGTGCCAGCAGTTTTGGACAGGGGGCGCGGGGCTACACCTTC. It translates to CASSFGQGARGYTF.